A single sample gave rise to the 3 T cell receptor beta chains below, sequenced in a study of tumor-infiltrating lymphocytes in primary liver carcinoma. A constant-region primer served to make TCR beta cDNA from roughly 460 ng total RNA. ARM-PCR, slightly modified, supplied the TCR beta libraries through three nested multiplex PCR rounds. Primers for the first two PCR rounds were TRBV1-TRBV30 forward primers and a C-beta reverse primer (approximately 10 cycles per round). TCRdb reanalysed the multiplex PCR reads using MiXCR and keeps one entry per CDR3 protein. The sample has tens of thousands of distinct CDR3 sequences, 60% to 75% seen once; the top ten hold 25%. Scientists recovered RNA and DNA together from approximately 20-30 mg of unsorted bulk tissue. Source material: liver tumor tissue from sampling region 2. Subset of the sample: tumor region T2, inferior pole. All receptors derive from a man between 35 and 55 years old with primary liver carcinoma and hepatitis B virus infection.

The rearrangement uses TRBV11-2 and TRBJ2-2; no clear D gene. V was trimmed by 1 base and J by 6 bases, leaving 9 bases between them. The CDR3 spans 14 residues. Germline-derived CDR1 and CDR2 are SGHAT and FQNNGV. This CDR3 reads CASSLGIRSGELFF. The CDR3 coding sequence is TGTGCCAGCAGCTTAGGGATCCGATCCGGGGAGCTGTTTTTT.

About this clonotype: A read error is possible here, since a much larger clone lies one base away. The chain uses TRBV28 and TRBJ2-3; D remains unclear. CDR1 is MDHEN and CDR2 is SYDVKM in the germline V gene. The CDR3 covers 14 residues. This CDR3 is CASSTRVSTDTLYF. The CDR3 DNA reads TGTGCCAGCAGTACCCGGGTGAGCACAGATACGCTGTATTTT.

As regards this clonotype: Compared with germline, one end of the junction differs, possibly owing to a read error. The rearrangement joins TRBV4-1 to TRBJ2-2; 7 nucleotides agree with TRBD2. From germline, CDR1 is MGHRA and CDR2 YSYEKL. This CDR3 has 16 amino acids. CDR3 bases: TGCGCCAGCAGCCAAGAGGGGGGGACGGTGGTCGGGGGGCTGTTTTTT. Protein sequence: CASSQEGGTVVGGLFF.